The clone carrying this T cell receptor (beta chain) came up many times. It was RNA transcripts that yielded the amplified TCR beta CDR3 regions. A set of HTBI primers served as the primers for a first-round RT-PCR of the TCR CDR3. In TCRdb, the multiplex PCR reads were re-called with MiXCR into one record per CDR3 protein. The sample includes about 360,000 distinct CDR3 sequences, about 13% of them seen just once. The sample originates from a study of T cells in Graves' hyperthyroidism and ophthalmopathy. The clonotype originates from a woman between 18 and 29 years old with Graves' hyperthyroidism. Source material: blood.

The CDR3: CASSWTSGSTDTQYF. CDR3 sequence (DNA): TGTGCCAGCAGCTGGACTAGCGGAAGCACAGATACGCAGTATTTT. J is TRBJ2-3 and V is TRBV7-2; TRBD2 agrees at 10 bases. The CDR3 sequence is 15 residues long. Per germline, CDR1 SGHTA and CDR2 FQGNSA. V shed 4 bases and J 0 bases; nucleotides not matched to a gene: 1.